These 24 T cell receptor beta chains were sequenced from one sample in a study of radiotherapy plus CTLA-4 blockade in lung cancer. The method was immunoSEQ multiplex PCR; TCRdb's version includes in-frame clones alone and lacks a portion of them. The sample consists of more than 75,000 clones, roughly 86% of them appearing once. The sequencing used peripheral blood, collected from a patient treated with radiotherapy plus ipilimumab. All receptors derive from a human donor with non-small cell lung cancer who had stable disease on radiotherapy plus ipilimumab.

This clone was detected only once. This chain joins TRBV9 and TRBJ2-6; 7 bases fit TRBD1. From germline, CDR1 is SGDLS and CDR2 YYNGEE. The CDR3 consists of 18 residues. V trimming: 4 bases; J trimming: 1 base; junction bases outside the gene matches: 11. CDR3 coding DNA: TGTGCCAGCAGCATACGACAGGGCCCCGCTTCTGGGGCCAACGTCCTGACTTTC. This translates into CASSIRQGPASGANVLTF.

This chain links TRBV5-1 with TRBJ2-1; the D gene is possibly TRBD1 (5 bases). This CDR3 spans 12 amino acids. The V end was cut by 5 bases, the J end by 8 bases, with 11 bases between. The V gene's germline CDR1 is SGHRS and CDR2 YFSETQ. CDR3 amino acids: CASSRGLDEQFF. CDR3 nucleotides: TGCGCCAGCAGTAGGGGCCTCGATGAGCAGTTCTTC.

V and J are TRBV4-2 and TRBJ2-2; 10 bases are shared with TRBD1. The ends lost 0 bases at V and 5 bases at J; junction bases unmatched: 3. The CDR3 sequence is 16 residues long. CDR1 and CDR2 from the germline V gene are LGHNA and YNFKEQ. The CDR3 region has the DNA TGTGCCAGCAGCCAAGATCAGGGACAGGGGACCGGGGAGCTGTTTTTT. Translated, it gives CASSQDQGQGTGELFF.

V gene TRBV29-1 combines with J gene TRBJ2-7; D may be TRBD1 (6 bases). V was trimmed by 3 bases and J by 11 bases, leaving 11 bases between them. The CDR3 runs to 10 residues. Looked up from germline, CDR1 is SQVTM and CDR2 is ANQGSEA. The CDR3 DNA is TGCAGCGTTGAGGACAGCCGGGAGTACTTC. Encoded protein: CSVEDSREYF.

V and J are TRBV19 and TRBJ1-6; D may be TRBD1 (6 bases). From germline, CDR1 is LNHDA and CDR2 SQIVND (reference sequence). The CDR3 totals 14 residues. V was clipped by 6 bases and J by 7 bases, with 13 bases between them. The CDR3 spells CASRTGTNNSPLHF. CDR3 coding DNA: TGTGCCAGTAGAACCGGGACAAACAATTCACCCCTCCACTTT.

CDR3 sequence: CASSPMDRSSGANVLTF. The CDR3, as DNA: TGTGCCAGCTCACCCATGGACCGTAGCTCTGGGGCCAACGTCCTGACTTTC. This sequence joins TRBV18 and TRBJ2-6; no clear D. V was cut by 3 bases and J by 0 bases, with 12 bases left in between. The CDR3 covers 17 residues. CDR1 is KGHSH and CDR2 is LQKENI in the germline V gene.

The CDR3 region is CASSQGDRGLEKLFF. DNA of the CDR3: TGCGCCAGCAGCCAAGGAGACAGGGGGCTTGAAAAACTGTTTTTT. The V and J genes are TRBV4-1 and TRBJ1-4; 10 bases line up with TRBD1. The CDR3 spans 15 residues. V was clipped by 1 base and J by 7 bases; unmatched bases: 3. Per the germline V gene, CDR1 is MGHRA and CDR2 is YSYEKL.

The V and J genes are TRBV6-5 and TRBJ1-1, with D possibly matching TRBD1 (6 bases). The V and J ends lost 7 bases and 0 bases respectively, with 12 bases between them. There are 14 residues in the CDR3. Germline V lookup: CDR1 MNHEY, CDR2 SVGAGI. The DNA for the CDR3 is TGTGCCAGCACAGGACAGTCCATGAACACTGAAGCTTTCTTT. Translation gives CASTGQSMNTEAFF.

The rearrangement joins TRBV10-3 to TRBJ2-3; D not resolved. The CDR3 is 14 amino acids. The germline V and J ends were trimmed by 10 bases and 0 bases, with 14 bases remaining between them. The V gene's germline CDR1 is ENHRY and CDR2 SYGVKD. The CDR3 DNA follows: TGTGCCACCCGGCGGCAAAGTAGCACAGATACGCAGTATTTT. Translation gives CATRRQSSTDTQYF.

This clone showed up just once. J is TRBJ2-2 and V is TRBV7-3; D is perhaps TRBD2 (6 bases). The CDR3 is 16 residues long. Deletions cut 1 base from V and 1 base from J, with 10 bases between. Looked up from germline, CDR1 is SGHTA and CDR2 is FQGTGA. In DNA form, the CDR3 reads TGTGCCAGCAGCTTAAAGTGGGAGGTGAACACCGGGGAGCTGTTTTTT. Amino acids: CASSLKWEVNTGELFF.

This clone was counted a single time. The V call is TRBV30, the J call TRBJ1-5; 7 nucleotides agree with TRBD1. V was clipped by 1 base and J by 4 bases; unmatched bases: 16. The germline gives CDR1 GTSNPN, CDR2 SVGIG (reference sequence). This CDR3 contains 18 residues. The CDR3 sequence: CAWSAQGKGANGNQPQHF. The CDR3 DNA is TGTGCCTGGAGTGCCCAGGGGAAGGGGGCGAATGGAAATCAGCCCCAGCATTTT. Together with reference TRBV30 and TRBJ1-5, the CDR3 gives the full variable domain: SQTIHQWPATLVQPVGSPLSLECTVEGTSNPNLYWYRQAAGRGLQLLFYSVGIGQISSEVPQNLSASRPQDRQFILSSKKLLLSDSGFYLCAWSAQGKGANGNQPQHFGDGTRLSIL.

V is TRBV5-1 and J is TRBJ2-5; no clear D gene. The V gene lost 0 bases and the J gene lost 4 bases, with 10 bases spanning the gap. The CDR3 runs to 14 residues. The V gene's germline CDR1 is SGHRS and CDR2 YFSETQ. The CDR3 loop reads CASSLASQRETQYF. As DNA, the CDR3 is TGCGCCAGCAGCTTGGCCAGCCAGCGAGAGACCCAGTACTTC.

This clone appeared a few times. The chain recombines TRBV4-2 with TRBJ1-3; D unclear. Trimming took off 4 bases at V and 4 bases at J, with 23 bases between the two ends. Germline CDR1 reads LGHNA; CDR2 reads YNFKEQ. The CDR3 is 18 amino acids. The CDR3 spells CASSPNRRDPARGNTIYF. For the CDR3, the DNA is TGTGCCAGCAGCCCCAACCGCCGCGACCCCGCGCGGGGAAACACCATATATTTT.

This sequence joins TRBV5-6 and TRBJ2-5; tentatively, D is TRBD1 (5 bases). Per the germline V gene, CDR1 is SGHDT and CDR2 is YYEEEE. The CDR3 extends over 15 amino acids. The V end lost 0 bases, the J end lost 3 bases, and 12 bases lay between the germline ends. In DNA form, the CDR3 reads TGTGCCAGCAGCTTGGCCGGCGCCAGGGAAGAGACCCAGTACTTC. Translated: CASSLAGAREETQYF.

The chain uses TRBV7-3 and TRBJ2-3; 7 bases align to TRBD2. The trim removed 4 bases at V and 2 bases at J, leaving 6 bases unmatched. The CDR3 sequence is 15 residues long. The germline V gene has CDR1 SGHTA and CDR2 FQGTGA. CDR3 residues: CASSSTSATTDTQYF. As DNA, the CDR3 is TGTGCCAGCAGCTCAACTAGCGCTACCACAGATACGCAGTATTTT. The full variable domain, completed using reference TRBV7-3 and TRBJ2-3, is GAGVSQTPSNKVTEKGKYVELRCDPISGHTALYWYRQSLGQGPEFLIYFQGTGAADDSGLPNDRFFAVRPEGSVSTLKIQRTERGDSAVYLCASSSTSATTDTQYFGPGTRLTVL.

In DNA form, the CDR3 reads TGTGCCAGCAGTTTATTGACAGGGGGCGGAGAGACCCAGTACTTC. This codes for CASSLLTGGGETQYF. The V gene is TRBV27, the J gene TRBJ2-5; 10 bases fit TRBD1. Unmatched junction bases numbered 3, after V lost 1 base and J lost 4 bases. Germline CDR1 is MNHEY and CDR2 is SMNVEV (reference sequence). This CDR3 has 15 amino acids.

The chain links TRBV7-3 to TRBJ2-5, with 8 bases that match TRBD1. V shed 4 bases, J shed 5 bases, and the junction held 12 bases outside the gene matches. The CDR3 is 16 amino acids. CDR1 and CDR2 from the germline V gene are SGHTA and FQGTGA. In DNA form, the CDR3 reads TGTGCCAGCAGCTCCTCGGGACAGGCAGGAGGCGAGACCCAGTACTTC. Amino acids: CASSSSGQAGGETQYF.

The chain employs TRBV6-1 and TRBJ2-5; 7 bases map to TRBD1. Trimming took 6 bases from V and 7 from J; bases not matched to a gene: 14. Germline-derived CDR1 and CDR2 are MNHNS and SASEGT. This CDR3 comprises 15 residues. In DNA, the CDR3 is TGTGCCAGCAGGGAGCGGAAGGGGGCCGAAGGGACCCAGTACTTC. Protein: CASRERKGAEGTQYF.

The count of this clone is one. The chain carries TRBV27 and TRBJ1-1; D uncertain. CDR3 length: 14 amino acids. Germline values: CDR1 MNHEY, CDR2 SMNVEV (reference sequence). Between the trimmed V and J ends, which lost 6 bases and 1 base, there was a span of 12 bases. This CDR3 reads CASRFLGANTEAFF. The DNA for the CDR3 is TGTGCCAGCAGGTTTTTGGGAGCGAACACTGAAGCTTTCTTT.

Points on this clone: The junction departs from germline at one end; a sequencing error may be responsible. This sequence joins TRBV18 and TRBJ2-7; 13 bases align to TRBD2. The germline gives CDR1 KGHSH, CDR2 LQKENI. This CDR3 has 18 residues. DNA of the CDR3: TGTGCCAGCCCACCCCCGGGACTAGCGGGGTCGAGCTCCTACGAGCAGTACTTC. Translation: CASPPPGLAGSSSYEQYF.

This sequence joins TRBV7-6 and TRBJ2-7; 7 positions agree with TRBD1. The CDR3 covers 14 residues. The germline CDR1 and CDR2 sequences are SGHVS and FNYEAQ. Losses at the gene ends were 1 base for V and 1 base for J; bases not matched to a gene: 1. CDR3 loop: CASSLGTGSYEQYF. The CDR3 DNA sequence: TGTGCCAGCAGCTTAGGGACAGGATCCTACGAGCAGTACTTC.

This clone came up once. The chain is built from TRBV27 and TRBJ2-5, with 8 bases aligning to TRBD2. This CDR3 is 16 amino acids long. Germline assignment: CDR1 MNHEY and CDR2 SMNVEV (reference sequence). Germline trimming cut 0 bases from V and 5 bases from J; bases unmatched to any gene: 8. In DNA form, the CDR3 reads TGTGCCAGCAGTTTATCACGGGGGGGCCTCGTGGAGACCCAGTACTTC. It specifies CASSLSRGGLVETQYF.

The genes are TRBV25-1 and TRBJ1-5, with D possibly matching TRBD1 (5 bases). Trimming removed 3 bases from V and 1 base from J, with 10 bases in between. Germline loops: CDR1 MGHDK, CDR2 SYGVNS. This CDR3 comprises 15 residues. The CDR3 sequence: CASSDNGGSNQPQHF. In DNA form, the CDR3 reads TGTGCCAGCAGTGATAATGGGGGGAGCAATCAGCCCCAGCATTTT.

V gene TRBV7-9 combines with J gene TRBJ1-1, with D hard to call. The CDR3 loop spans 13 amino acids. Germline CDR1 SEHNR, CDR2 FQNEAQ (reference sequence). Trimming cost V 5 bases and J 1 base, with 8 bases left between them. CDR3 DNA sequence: TGTGCCAGCAGCGTCCTCAAGAACACTGAAGCTTTCTTT. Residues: CASSVLKNTEAFF. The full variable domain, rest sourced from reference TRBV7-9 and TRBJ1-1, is DTGVSQNPRHKITKRGQNVTFRCDPISEHNRLYWYRQTLGQGPEFLTYFQNEAQLEKSRLLSDRFSAERPKGSFSTLEIQRTEQGDSAMYLCASSVLKNTEAFFGQGTRLTVV.